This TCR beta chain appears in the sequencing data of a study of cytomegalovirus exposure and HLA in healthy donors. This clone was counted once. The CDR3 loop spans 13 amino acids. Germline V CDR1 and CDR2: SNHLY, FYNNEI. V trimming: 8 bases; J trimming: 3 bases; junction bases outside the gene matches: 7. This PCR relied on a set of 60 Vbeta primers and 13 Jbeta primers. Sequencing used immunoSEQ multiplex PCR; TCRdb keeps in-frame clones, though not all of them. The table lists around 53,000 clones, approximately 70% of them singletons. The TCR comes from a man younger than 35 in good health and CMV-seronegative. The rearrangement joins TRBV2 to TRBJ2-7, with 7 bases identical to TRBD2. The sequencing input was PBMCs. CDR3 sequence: CASAAGSFYEQYF. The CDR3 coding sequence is TGTGCCAGCGCAGCGGGATCATTCTACGAGCAGTACTTC.